The 24 T cell receptor beta chains reported below all come from one sample, sequenced in a study of blood T cell repertoires in COVID-19. This table comes from immunoSEQ multiplex PCR, and its TCRdb copy is limited to in-frame clones, with some not included. The data show about 250,000 clones, approximately 90% seen once. The sample taken for sequencing was PBMCs or T cells enriched from blood (not recorded which). These receptors all come from a man aged 40-49 years who had recovered from COVID-19.

The chain carries TRBV4-3 and TRBJ1-4; D possibly corresponds to TRBD1 (6 bases). Trimming took off 0 bases at V and 7 bases at J, with 12 bases between the two ends. This CDR3 comprises 15 residues. Germline loops: CDR1 LGHNA, CDR2 YSLEER. The CDR3: CASSQDGQGTEKLFF. The CDR3 DNA follows: TGCGCCAGCAGCCAAGATGGGCAGGGGACTGAAAAACTGTTTTTT.

The gene calls are TRBV28 and TRBJ1-6; the match to TRBD1 covers 7 bases. This CDR3 is 15 amino acids long. V trimming: 2 bases; J trimming: 5 bases; junction bases outside the gene matches: 3. Germline CDR1 and CDR2: MDHEN and SYDVKM. The CDR3 bases are TGTGCCAGCAGTTTAATGCAGGGGGATAATTCACCCCTCCACTTT. This gives the protein CASSLMQGDNSPLHF.

This clone appeared once. The chain joins TRBV6-6 to TRBJ1-2; D may be TRBD1 (5 bases). The ends were cut back, 0 bases at V and 6 bases at J, with 11 bases in the middle. The CDR3 is 14 amino acids. The germline V gene encodes CDR1 MNHNY and CDR2 SVGAGI (reference sequence). This chain's CDR3 is CASSYSQGRDGYTF. CDR3 nucleotide sequence: TGTGCCAGCAGTTACTCCCAGGGCCGCGATGGCTACACCTTC.

This chain uses TRBV19 with TRBJ1-2; D is unclear. Germline V gives CDR1 LNHDA, CDR2 SQIVND (reference sequence). The V end lost 3 bases, the J end lost 3 bases, and 8 bases lay between the germline ends. The CDR3 length is 13 residues. Here the CDR3 reads CASSIVEDYGYTF. The DNA for the CDR3 is TGTGCCAGTAGTATTGTCGAGGACTATGGCTACACCTTC.

The table lists this clone with a count of one. CDR3 loop: CASSQGDRGNTIYF. The CDR3 coding sequence is TGTGCCAGCAGCCAAGGGGACAGAGGAAACACCATATATTTT. V and J are TRBV3-1 (or the pseudogene TRBV3-2) and TRBJ1-3; 7 bases agree with TRBD1. The CDR3 extends over 14 amino acids. Unmatched junction bases numbered 1, after V lost 1 base and J lost 4 bases. Germline V gene data show CDR1 as LGHDT and CDR2 as YNNKEL (reference sequence).

The chain links TRBV24-1 to TRBJ2-2, with D unresolved. The CDR3 extends over 15 amino acids. The V gene's germline CDR1 is KGHDR and CDR2 SFDVKD. Between the trimmed V and J ends, which lost 2 bases and 4 bases, there was a span of 10 bases. Here the CDR3 reads CATSDSGPPTGELFF. In DNA, the CDR3 is TGTGCCACCAGTGATTCAGGTCCGCCCACCGGGGAGCTGTTTTTT.

To note about this clone: This sample includes further DNA sequences coding for the same CDR3. The chain joins TRBV19 to TRBJ1-1; no clear D gene. This CDR3 has 13 amino acids. CDR1 is LNHDA, CDR2 SQIVND, per germline (reference sequence). Trimming took off 1 base at V and 0 bases at J, with 3 bases between the two ends. CDR3 loop: CASSIAVNTEAFF. CDR3 bases: TGTGCCAGTAGTATAGCGGTGAACACTGAAGCTTTCTTT.

V and J are TRBV21-1 and TRBJ1-5; the table's D call TRBD1 went unverified against the DNA. TRBV21-1 is noted as a pseudogene. This CDR3 contains 15 residues. CDR3: CASSNCGQDNQPQHF. CDR3 nucleotides: TGTGCCAGCAGCAATTGCGGACAGGACAATCAGCCCCAGCATTTT.

This chain links TRBV7-3 with TRBJ1-1; no clear D gene. Germline V lookup: CDR1 SGHTA, CDR2 FQGTGA. CDR3 length: 13 amino acids. Trimming shortened V by 0 bases and J by 1 base, and 3 bases separated the two germline ends. The CDR3 loop reads CASSLTANTEAFF. The CDR3 nucleotides are TGTGCCAGCAGCTTAACAGCGAACACTGAAGCTTTCTTT.

The chain is built from TRBV3-1 (or the pseudogene TRBV3-2) and TRBJ2-1, with 10 bases lining up with TRBD2. Per germline, CDR1 LGHDT and CDR2 YNNKEL (reference sequence). The trim removed 4 bases at V and 4 bases at J, leaving 10 bases unmatched. The CDR3 consists of 17 residues. Here the CDR3 DNA reads TGTGCCAGCAGCCTTACTCAGCGGGGGGGCGGGTACAATGAGCAGTTCTTC. It specifies CASSLTQRGGGYNEQFF.

The J gene is TRBJ1-4, the V gene TRBV28; 7 positions match TRBD1. Germline V CDR1 and CDR2: MDHEN, SYDVKM. This CDR3 is built from 17 residues. V shed 4 bases and J 0 bases; nucleotides not matched to a gene: 8. The CDR3: CASSSPGQLATNEKLFF. CDR3 DNA sequence: TGTGCCAGCAGTTCTCCGGGACAGCTTGCAACTAATGAAAAACTGTTTTTT.

The J gene is TRBJ1-1, the V gene TRBV2; a weak D match, TRBD1 (6 bases). The CDR3 covers 14 residues. Trimming cost V 1 base and J 3 bases, with 9 bases left between them. CDR1 SNHLY and CDR2 FYNNEI come from the germline V gene. CDR3 in DNA: TGTGCCAGCAGTGAAGGACAGGCCCACACTGAAGCTTTCTTT. Translated: CASSEGQAHTEAFF.

This clone has a handful of counts. This rearrangement joins TRBV13 to TRBJ2-3; D possibly corresponds to TRBD1 (6 bases). The CDR3 covers 15 residues. Trimming pared 4 bases from V and 2 bases from J, leaving 13 bases between. In germline, CDR1 is PRHDT, CDR2 FYEKMQ (reference sequence). DNA of the CDR3: TGTGCCAGCAGCTCACAGGGAATACACACAGATACGCAGTATTTT. This sequence encodes CASSSQGIHTDTQYF.

The DNA for the CDR3 is TGTGCCAGCAGCTACCCCGGGACTAGCGGAAACAATGAGCAGTTCTTC. Translation: CASSYPGTSGNNEQFF. The V and J genes are TRBV5-6 and TRBJ2-1; 11 bases are shared with TRBD2. The V segment lost 3 bases and the J segment 5 bases; nucleotides outside the gene matches: 7. The CDR3 has 16 residues. The germline V gene encodes CDR1 SGHDT and CDR2 YYEEEE. The variable domain in full, completed from reference TRBV5-6 and TRBJ2-1, reads DAGVTQSPTHLIKTRGQQVTLRCSPKSGHDTVSWYQQALGQGPQFIFQYYEEEERQRGNFPDRFSGHQFPNYSSELNVNALLLGDSALYLCASSYPGTSGNNEQFFGPGTRLTVL.

The chain couples TRBV18 to TRBJ2-7, with TRBD2 matching over 14 bases. This CDR3 spans 17 amino acids. Germline values: CDR1 KGHSH, CDR2 LQKENI. With V trimmed by 4 bases and J by 3 bases, 8 bases remained unmatched. The CDR3 DNA sequence: TGTGCCAGCTCACGAGCTGGACTAGCGGGGGGACACTACGAGCAGTACTTC. The encoded protein is CASSRAGLAGGHYEQYF.

The chain employs TRBV3-1 (or the pseudogene TRBV3-2) and TRBJ2-1; a possible D gene is TRBD1 (6 bases). Germline CDR1 and CDR2: LGHDT and YNNKEL (reference sequence). The V gene lost 0 bases and the J gene lost 9 bases, with 15 bases spanning the gap. The CDR3 spans 15 residues. The chain's CDR3 is CASSQDLSGVGEQFF. The CDR3 nucleotides read TGTGCCAGCAGCCAAGATCTGTCAGGGGTGGGTGAGCAGTTCTTC.

The rearrangement links TRBV29-1 to TRBJ2-2; perhaps TRBD1 as D (5 bases). V was pared by 1 base and J by 6 bases, with 9 bases between. CDR1 is SQVTM, CDR2 ANQGSEA, per germline. The CDR3 contains 13 residues. CDR3 nucleotide sequence: TGCAGCGTTGAAGCACAGGACGCCGGGGAGCTGTTTTTT. Its protein product is CSVEAQDAGELFF.

The V and J genes are TRBV6-5 and TRBJ1-4, with a possible D match to TRBD1 (5 bases). CDR1 is MNHEY, CDR2 SVGAGI, per germline. The CDR3 runs 12 residues. CDR3 in amino acids: CAGGASNEKLFF. The CDR3 DNA reads as TGTGCTGGTGGGGCGAGTAATGAAAAACTGTTTTTT.

The CDR3 loop reads CASTGVQQPQHF. CDR3 DNA sequence: TGTGCCAGCACAGGGGTACAGCAGCCCCAGCATTTT. This rearrangement joins TRBV19 to TRBJ1-5; 7 bases align to TRBD1. CDR1 and CDR2 (germline): LNHDA, SQIVND (reference sequence). The V segment lost 9 bases and the J segment 7 bases; nucleotides outside the gene matches: 6. The CDR3 consists of 12 residues.

V gene TRBV3-1 (or the pseudogene TRBV3-2) combines with J gene TRBJ1-2, with D unresolved. CDR3 length: 16 residues. Germline CDR1 and CDR2: LGHDT and YNNKEL (reference sequence). The V and J ends lost 4 bases and 1 base respectively, with 16 bases between them. The DNA for the CDR3 is TGTGCCAGCAGCCCGCACTCCGGGTCTCATAACTATGGCTACACCTTC. Translated: CASSPHSGSHNYGYTF.

The rearrangement links TRBV19 to TRBJ1-1, with 8 bases that match TRBD1. J was trimmed by 1 base and V by 6 bases; bases with no gene match: 4. CDR1 is LNHDA and CDR2 is SQIVND in the germline V gene (reference sequence). This CDR3 spans 14 amino acids. The CDR3 is CASRAGTGNTEAFF. Written as DNA, the CDR3 is TGTGCCAGTAGGGCGGGGACAGGGAACACTGAAGCTTTCTTT.

This sequence joins TRBV7-9 and TRBJ1-4; 7 bases match TRBD1. Germline CDR1 reads SEHNR; CDR2 reads FQNEAQ (reference sequence). The CDR3 has 14 amino acids. This chain's CDR3 is CGIQGTSTNEKLFF. The CDR3 DNA sequence: TGTGGAATACAGGGGACTTCAACTAATGAAAAACTGTTTTTT.

The count of this clone is one. V and J are TRBV4-1 and TRBJ2-7; D may be TRBD1 (7 bases). V lost 1 base and J 6 bases, leaving 16 bases between the germline ends. This CDR3 region has 15 residues. Germline V CDR1 and CDR2: MGHRA, YSYEKL. CDR3 residues: CASSQGTGAEGEQYF. The CDR3 DNA sequence: TGCGCCAGCAGCCAAGGAACAGGGGCGGAGGGCGAGCAGTACTTC.

The genes are TRBV5-1 and TRBJ1-4; a weak D match, TRBD1 (6 bases). CDR3 size: 15 residues. V was clipped by 0 bases and J by 5 bases, with 11 bases between them. Germline CDR1 reads SGHRS; CDR2 reads YFSETQ. CDR3 amino acids: CASSLADRPNEKLFF. The DNA for the CDR3 is TGCGCCAGCAGCTTGGCCGACAGGCCAAATGAAAAACTGTTTTTT. The whole variable domain, filled in from reference TRBV5-1 and TRBJ1-4, reads KAGVTQTPRYLIKTRGQQVTLSCSPISGHRSVSWYQQTPGQGLQFLFEYFSETQRNKGNFPGRFSGRQFSNSRSEMNVSTLELGDSALYLCASSLADRPNEKLFFGSGTQLSVL.